Here is one TCR beta chain with its context. The antigen this receptor binds is unknown. Base qualities are missing; no much larger clone stands one base away. Within the sample, other DNA sequences also encode this same CDR3. Libraries were constructed by the immunoSEQ multiplex PCR assay. High-throughput TCR-beta CDR3 sequencing of genomic DNA from most patients was performed by Adaptive Biotechnologies. The authors' pipeline ran thus. TCR sequencing data for roughly 18 patients were retrieved from Adaptive's ImmunoSEQ software; three other patients were processed with MiXCR and VDJtools. Because the origin of CDR3 nucleotide sequences shared between donor and recipient could not be assigned, those sequences were removed. Alloreactive clones required at least 2-fold expansion over unstimulated cells and minimum CFSE-low frequency of 0.002% (template counts) or 0.001% (read counts). Clones were considered mappable if detected in sequenced pre-transplant spleen, lymph node, or MLR CFSE-low populations of the donor or recipient. Cumulative frequency of alloreactive clones was calculated as a percentage of all sequences weighted by copy number. TCRdb mirrors the immuneACCESS table, restricted to in-frame sequences. Some clones are absent from its copies; in checked studies, under half trace to an unresolved V gene, and the reason for the others is unknown. Clone size and V and J calls were adopted from that table, with D and trimming inferred from the DNA. This sample comprises 20,000 to 30,000 clones, over 80% of them detected only once. Together, the top ten hold roughly 1.1% of the sample.

These data originate in a study of graft-versus-host responses after intestinal transplantation (TCRdb year 2021). Describing the broader study: Multivisceral, liver-intestinal, or isolated intestinal transplants were received by the recipients. Anti-thymocyte globulin induction was given to all recipients, followed by maintenance tacrolimus and steroids for around three years. Graft-versus-host and host-versus-graft alloreactive T cell clones were tracked in the graft, circulation and bone marrow after intestinal transplantation using bulk TCR-beta CDR3 sequencing. To identify alloreactive clones, pre-transplant mixed lymphocyte reaction products were sequenced and compared with unstimulated pre-transplant donor and recipient T cells. A cohort of some 24 intestinal transplant recipients, including one retransplant, was enrolled, and a few patients lacking pretransplant specimens were excluded. Donor T cell macrochimerism was defined as a peak of at least 4% donor T cells among recipient peripheral blood mononuclear cells. Rather than being sequenced by the commercial service, samples from a few later patients were sequenced in-house on an Illumina MiSeq and processed with MiXCR. Beyond this particular receptor, the publication reports: Early after transplant, declines in HvG clones were associated with peak levels of circulating GvH clones. Patients with donor T cell macrochimerism had high GvH to HvG T cell clonal ratios in their allografts. GvH clones turned up in recipient bone marrow, with some appearing earlier in ileal mucosa or blood, a pattern consistent with an intestinal mucosal origin. Conclusions were limited by the relatively low number and heterogeneity of intestinal transplant patients.

The junction carries 6 bases between V and J, which are trimmed by 2 bases and 2 bases respectively. The CDR3 goes from the cysteine to the phenylalanine over 13 residues. CDR3 DNA only is kept here, 39 bases in frame from base 1. The germline V gene gives CDR1 as SNHLY and CDR2 as FYNNEI. Blood samples were collected up to 4 times in the first month after transplant and then at least monthly when available. The TCR originated in a human patient who received an intestinal transplant, so some T cells may come from the graft donor. The rearrangement joined TRBV2 to TRBJ1-2; the D gene is not confidently resolved. Specimen: PBMCs, collected 28 days after intestinal transplant. The nucleotide sequence reads TGTGCCAGCAGTGAATCGCTGAACTATGGCTACACCTTC. Its protein reads: CASSESLNYGYTF.